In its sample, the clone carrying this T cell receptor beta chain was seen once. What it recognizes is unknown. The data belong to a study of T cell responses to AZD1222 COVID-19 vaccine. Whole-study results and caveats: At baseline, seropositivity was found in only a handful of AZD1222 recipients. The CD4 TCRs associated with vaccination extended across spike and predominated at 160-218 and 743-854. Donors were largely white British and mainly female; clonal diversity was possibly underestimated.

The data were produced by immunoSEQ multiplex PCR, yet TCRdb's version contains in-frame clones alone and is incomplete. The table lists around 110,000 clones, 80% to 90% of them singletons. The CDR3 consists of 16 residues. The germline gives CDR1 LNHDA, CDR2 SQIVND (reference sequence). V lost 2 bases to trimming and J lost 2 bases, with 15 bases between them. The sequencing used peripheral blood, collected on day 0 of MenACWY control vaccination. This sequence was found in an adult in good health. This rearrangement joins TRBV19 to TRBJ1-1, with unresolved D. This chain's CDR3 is CASSIQTRRTNTEAFF. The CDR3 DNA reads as TGTGCCAGTAGTATACAGACTCGCAGGACCAACACTGAAGCTTTCTTT.